This T cell receptor (beta chain) was documented in a study of T cell repertoires in cytomegalovirus infection. In the study overall: Used in the study were CMV epitopes, some recently identified and HLA-C-restricted, others well-studied and HLA-B-restricted. Through public TCR beta signatures, both CMV infection and matching HLA type were indicated. Study-wide results and limits: Cumulative public TCR beta family frequency identified CMV carriers with the relevant HLA. HLA-C-restricted CMV clonotypes gave the most frequent clonotype in two of eight donors.

In the case of this clonotype: Its antigen is currently unknown.

MiXCR was run by TCRdb on the reads, yielding one entry per CDR3 protein. The sample contains roughly 350,000 distinct CDR3 sequences, roughly 36% of which appear only once. This CDR3 region has 13 residues. In germline, CDR1 is SNHLY, CDR2 FYNNEI. Trimming removed 10 bases from V and 2 bases from J; junction bases left unmatched: 7. This receptor was identified in a human donor in good health (CMV status not recorded). Some clones in this sample may be carry-over from other donors' samples. This chain joins TRBV2 and TRBJ1-1, with 7 bases fitting TRBD1. The sample consisted of cultured PBMCs, taken from culture after CMV antigen stimulation. CDR3 protein: CATQGQINTEAFF. The CDR3 DNA follows: TGTGCCACCCAGGGACAGATCAACACTGAAGCTTTCTTT. Complete variable domain (other parts from reference TRBV2 and TRBJ1-1): EPEVTQTPSHQVTQMGQEVILRCVPISNHLYFYWYRQILGQKVEFLVSFYNNEISEKSEIFDDQFSVERPDGSNFTLKIRSTKLEDSAMYFCATQGQINTEAFFGQGTRLTVV.